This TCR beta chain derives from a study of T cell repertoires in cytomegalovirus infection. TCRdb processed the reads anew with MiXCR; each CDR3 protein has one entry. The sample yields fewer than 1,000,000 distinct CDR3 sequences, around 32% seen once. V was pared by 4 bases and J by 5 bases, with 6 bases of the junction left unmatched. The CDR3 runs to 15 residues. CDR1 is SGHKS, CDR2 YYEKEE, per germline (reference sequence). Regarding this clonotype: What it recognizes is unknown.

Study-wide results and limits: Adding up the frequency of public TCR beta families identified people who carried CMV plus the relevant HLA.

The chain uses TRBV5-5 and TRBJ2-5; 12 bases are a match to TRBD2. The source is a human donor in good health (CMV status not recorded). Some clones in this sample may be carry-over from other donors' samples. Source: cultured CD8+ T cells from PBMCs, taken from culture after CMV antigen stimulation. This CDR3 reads CASSLWTSGKETQYF. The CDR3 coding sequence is TGTGCCAGCAGCCTCTGGACTAGCGGGAAGGAGACCCAGTACTTC.